This is a list of T cell receptor beta chains from one sample in a study of blood T cell repertoires in COVID-19. Libraries were prepared by immunoSEQ multiplex PCR; TCRdb keeps only in-frame clonotypes and omits some of them. The sample contains 88,000 or so clones, 70% to 80% of which appear only once. The sample comprised peripheral blood. The receptors were gathered from a human donor in a cohort sampled during active COVID-19. Each CDR3 is given with its conserved first and last residue. A D gene is named only where the DNA matches it firmly. Size is omitted from some rows. Given values are once, few, many or a class for expanded clones.

d_call	clone_size	j_call	v_call	cdr3_nt	cdr3_aa
.	.	TRBJ2-3	TRBV12-5	TGTGCTAGTGGTTCCCCCCCCCACCCCCCGCGGTTCCCCACAGATACGCAGTATTTT	CASGSPPHPPRFPTDTQYF
.	.	TRBJ2-2	TRBV5-1	TGCGCCAGCAGTTTGGACAGGAGGGGCGGGGAGCTGTTTTTT	CASSLDRRGGELFF
.	.	TRBJ1-3	TRBV18	TGTGCCAGCTCACCGGTAGAAGCGCCTGGAAACACCATATATTTT	CASSPVEAPGNTIYF
.	.	TRBJ1-4	TRBV19	TGTGCCAGTTCCAGGACAAGGACTAATGAAAAACTGTTTTTT	CASSRTRTNEKLFF
TRBD2	few	TRBJ2-2	TRBV24-1	TGTGCCACCAGTGATTTTGGGACTAGCTACACCGGGGAGCTGTTTTTT	CATSDFGTSYTGELFF
TRBD2	.	TRBJ2-5	TRBV28	TGTGCCAGCAGTCTGGGCGGGCGTAGCGGGGGCCAAGAGACCCAGTACTTC	CASSLGGRSGGQETQYF
.	few	TRBJ1-2	TRBV19	TGTGCCAGTACGGAAGCGAGGAACTATGGCTACACCTTC	CASTEARNYGYTF
.	.	TRBJ1-1	TRBV19	TGTGCCAGTAATAACAGGGACACTGAAGCTTTCTTT	CASNNRDTEAFF
.	.	TRBJ2-3	TRBV7-8	TGTGCCAGCAGCTTATATGGCGAAATCGGGAAGGCAACAGATACGCAGTATTTT	CASSLYGEIGKATDTQYF
.	.	TRBJ1-1	TRBV4-2	TGTGCCAGCAGCCCCATCGGGGTGGTGGCTGAAGCTTTCTTT	CASSPIGVVAEAFF
TRBD2	.	TRBJ2-2	TRBV3-1/TRBV3-2	TGTGCCAGCAGCCCCATAGCGGGAGGGCCTAACGGGGAGCTGTTTTTT	CASSPIAGGPNGELFF
TRBD1	.	TRBJ2-3	TRBV5-1	TGCGCCAGCAGCCCAACAGGGGGACACACAGATACGCAGTATTTT	CASSPTGGHTDTQYF
TRBD1	.	TRBJ2-5	TRBV11-3	TGTGCCAGCAGCTCCGGGACAGGGGTCGTAGAGACCCAGTACTTC	CASSSGTGVVETQYF
.	.	TRBJ2-1	TRBV27	TGTGCCAGCAGTTCCGCTCCGGACAGACTAAATGAGCAGTTCTTC	CASSSAPDRLNEQFF
TRBD1	.	TRBJ1-1	TRBV11-3	TGTGCCAGCAGCACCGGACAGGGGAATGAAGCTTTCTTT	CASSTGQGNEAFF
.	.	TRBJ1-2	TRBV3-1/TRBV3-2	TGTGCCAGCAGCCAAGATGGTGGCAGGCCTTATGGCTACACCTTC	CASSQDGGRPYGYTF
TRBD1	.	TRBJ2-7	TRBV19	TGTGCCAGTAGCACTTATGGGACAGGAGATTACGAGCAGTACTTC	CASSTYGTGDYEQYF
TRBD2	few	TRBJ2-2	TRBV7-6	TGTGCCAGCAGCTTAGGCGGGAGGGCCGGGGAGCTGTTTTTT	CASSLGGRAGELFF
.	.	TRBJ2-5	TRBV27	TGTGCCAGCAGTTTGAGCCACCAAGAGACCCAGTACTTC	CASSLSHQETQYF
.	.	TRBJ2-1	TRBV7-2	TGTGCCAGCAGCCCTGCTCGGAGCGCGAGCTACAATGAGCAGTTCTTC	CASSPARSASYNEQFF
TRBD1	.	TRBJ1-2	TRBV25-1	TGTGCCAGCACCCCCCCGGGACAGGGCGGATCGGGCTACACCTTC	CASTPPGQGGSGYTF
.	.	TRBJ2-1	TRBV25-1	TGTGCCAGCCAGGGGGGAGCGGGAGTTAGTGAGCAGTTCTTC	CASQGGAGVSEQFF
TRBD1	.	TRBJ2-1	TRBV28	TGTGCCAGCAGTTTCCTTGACAGGGGGCTTCGAGAGCAGTTCTTC	CASSFLDRGLREQFF
.	.	TRBJ1-1	TRBV15	TGTGCCACCAGCAGAGACCCCGACGGGGGCACTGAAGCTTTCTTT	CATSRDPDGGTEAFF
.	.	TRBJ2-1	TRBV7-8	TGTGCCAGCAGCCGGGGCAGGCTAAATGAGCAGTTCTTC	CASSRGRLNEQFF
.	.	TRBJ2-7	TRBV5-4	TGTGCCAGCAGCTTGGAATTCTCTCACGAGCAGTACTTC	CASSLEFSHEQYF
TRBD2	few	TRBJ2-1	TRBV5-4	TGTGCCAGCAGCCGATGGACTAGCGGGCAATACAATGAGCAGTTCTTC	CASSRWTSGQYNEQFF
.	many	TRBJ2-7	TRBV28	TGTGCCAGCAGCCCAGGGGCGGGCCAGTACTTC	CASSPGAGQYF
TRBD1	.	TRBJ2-7	TRBV5-1	TGCGCCAGCAGCAAAGGACAGGGGCCATCCTACGAGCAGTACTTC	CASSKGQGPSYEQYF